The 28 T cell receptor beta chains given below trace back to one sample, sequenced in a study of blood T cell repertoires in COVID-19. Using immunoSEQ multiplex PCR, the repertoire was profiled, and TCRdb retains in-frame clones only, with some absent. The sample contains some 150,000 clones, 90% of which appear only once. The source material was peripheral blood. The receptor source for this set is a woman of 80 years or more with acute or convalescent COVID-19.

As for this clone: The sample has other DNA sequences that encode this CDR3 too. The chain employs TRBV7-8 and TRBJ1-1, with no clear D. V lost 1 base, J lost 1 base, and 7 bases lay in between. Germline V gene data show CDR1 as SGHVS and CDR2 as FQNEAQ. CDR3 length: 14 amino acids. The CDR3 region is CASSLVGGNTEAFF. CDR3 in DNA: TGTGCCAGCAGCTTAGTAGGAGGGAACACTGAAGCTTTCTTT.

V gene TRBV2 combines with J gene TRBJ1-2; 7 nucleotides match TRBD1. The CDR3 consists of 18 residues. The J segment lost 5 bases and the V segment lost 2 bases, leaving 17 bases of the junction unmatched. Per the germline V gene, CDR1 is SNHLY and CDR2 is FYNNEI. CDR3 bases: TGTGCCAGCAGTGAATCAGGAACAGGGGTCACGCCACCTTATGGCTACACCTTC. This codes for CASSESGTGVTPPYGYTF.

This chain uses TRBV7-3 with TRBJ2-2; no clear D gene. Germline loops: CDR1 SGHTA, CDR2 FQGTGA. The CDR3 length is 15 residues. V shed 4 bases and J shed 1 base, with 10 bases lying between them. The CDR3 protein is CASSSRRGNTGELFF. CDR3 nucleotide sequence: TGTGCCAGCAGCTCTAGAAGAGGGAACACCGGGGAGCTGTTTTTT.

J is TRBJ1-1 and V is TRBV18; 7 nucleotides match TRBD1. The CDR3 sequence is 14 residues long. V shed 3 bases and J 3 bases; nucleotides not matched to a gene: 4. The germline CDR1 and CDR2 sequences are KGHSH and LQKENI. Written as DNA, the CDR3 is TGTGCCAGCTCACCCGGACAGGCCTACACTGAAGCTTTCTTT. Protein sequence: CASSPGQAYTEAFF.

The chain has TRBV5-1 and TRBJ2-2; TRBD2 is a possible D gene (5 bases). The CDR3 has 15 residues. Germline-derived CDR1 and CDR2 are SGHRS and YFSETQ. Deletions cut 2 bases from V and 0 bases from J, with 8 bases between. Here the CDR3 DNA reads TGCGCCAGCAGCTTCTCGGGGTCGAACACCGGGGAGCTGTTTTTT. Translating gives CASSFSGSNTGELFF.

The chain is built from TRBV7-9 and TRBJ2-2, with 8 bases matching TRBD2. Per germline, CDR1 SEHNR and CDR2 FQNEAQ (reference sequence). Trimming took 5 bases from V and 6 from J; bases not matched to a gene: 11. The CDR3 contains 16 residues. In nucleotides, the CDR3 is TGTGCCAGCAGCACGCCGGGGGGGGCGGACCCCGGGGAGCTGTTTTTT. Translation gives CASSTPGGADPGELFF.

The chain uses TRBV6-5 and TRBJ1-2; no clear D gene. V was pared by 5 bases and J by 3 bases, with 16 bases between. There are 15 residues in the CDR3. Germline assignment: CDR1 MNHEY and CDR2 SVGAGI. CDR3 sequence (DNA): TGTGCCAGCAGTAACTACCACGGGTCGGACTATGGCTACACCTTC. This translates into CASSNYHGSDYGYTF.

V is TRBV7-9 and J is TRBJ2-1; 16 bases are a match to TRBD2. V shed 1 base, J shed 13 bases, and the junction held 10 bases outside the gene matches. The CDR3 has 17 amino acids. Germline assignment: CDR1 SEHNR and CDR2 FQNEAQ (reference sequence). The CDR3 nucleotides are TGTGCCAGCAGCTTAGGCGGCGGGACTAGCGGGGGGGAGAGACAGTTCTTC. It is translated as CASSLGGGTSGGERQFF.

This clone has just one count. V is TRBV10-3 and J is TRBJ1-2; unclear D gene. This CDR3 contains 18 residues. The germline gives CDR1 ENHRY, CDR2 SYGVKD. The ends were cut back, 2 bases at V and 1 base at J, with 20 bases in the middle. The CDR3, as DNA: TGTGCCATCAGTGAGCCGCCGGGAGAGCGGGTGTATAACTATGGCTACACCTTC. It specifies CAISEPPGERVYNYGYTF.

This clone was found a few times. The chain employs TRBV4-2 and TRBJ2-7; 8 nucleotides match TRBD1. This CDR3 is built from 13 residues. The J segment lost 13 bases and the V segment lost 1 base, leaving 9 bases of the junction unmatched. In germline, CDR1 is LGHNA, CDR2 YNFKEQ. CDR3 region: CASSQGRGTGPYF. Written as DNA, the CDR3 is TGTGCCAGCAGCCAAGGAAGAGGGACAGGACCTTACTTC.

The rearrangement links TRBV3-1 (or the pseudogene TRBV3-2) to TRBJ1-1; D gene uncertain. Looked up from germline, CDR1 is LGHDT and CDR2 is YNNKEL (reference sequence). The CDR3 length is 15 residues. The V gene lost 4 bases and the J gene lost 1 base, with 13 bases spanning the gap. CDR3: CASSPYGVRNTEAFF. CDR3 bases: TGTGCCAGCAGCCCGTACGGGGTAAGGAACACTGAAGCTTTCTTT.

This clone was recorded once. The chain is built from TRBV19 and TRBJ2-7; D possibly corresponds to TRBD1 (5 bases). The V end was cut by 0 bases, the J end by 6 bases, with 12 bases between. The CDR3 has 14 residues. Germline lookup yields CDR1 LNHDA and CDR2 SQIVND (reference sequence). The CDR3 bases are TGTGCCAGTAGTATAGATCAGGGTGTGGGCGAGCAGTACTTC. Translation: CASSIDQGVGEQYF.

The rearrangement joins TRBV20-1 to TRBJ2-3; 8 nucleotides agree with TRBD1. V was pared by 3 bases and J by 2 bases, with 10 bases of the junction left unmatched. Germline V gene sequence: CDR1 DFQATT, CDR2 SNEGSKA (reference sequence). CDR3 length: 16 amino acids. The chain's CDR3 is CSASRGQGAVTDTQYF. The DNA for the CDR3 is TGCAGTGCTAGTAGAGGTCAGGGGGCGGTCACAGATACGCAGTATTTT.

CDR3 residues: CASSYSGNRIYYGYTF. The CDR3 DNA follows: TGTGCCAGCAGTTACTCCGGAAACAGGATTTACTATGGCTACACCTTC. The chain carries TRBV6-5 and TRBJ1-2, with D possibly TRBD1 on 5 matching bases. The germline V and J ends were trimmed by 0 bases and 3 bases, with 14 bases remaining between them. The CDR3 length is 16 residues. Germline CDR1 is MNHEY and CDR2 is SVGAGI.

J is TRBJ2-5 and V is TRBV29-1; a weak D match, TRBD1 (6 bases). The V end lost 4 bases, the J end lost 3 bases, and 9 bases lay between the germline ends. In germline, CDR1 is SQVTM, CDR2 ANQGSEA. There are 12 residues in the CDR3. For the CDR3, the DNA is TGCAGCGTTGCAGGGGCAGAAGAGACCCAGTACTTC. Translation: CSVAGAEETQYF.

This clone appeared once. V and J are TRBV14 and TRBJ2-1; 10 bases agree with TRBD2. The ends lost 2 bases at V and 7 bases at J; junction bases unmatched: 5. CDR1 is SGHDN and CDR2 is FVKESK in the germline V gene. The CDR3 contains 15 residues. CDR3: CASSQLAGAVNEQFF. The CDR3, as DNA: TGTGCCAGCAGCCAACTAGCGGGGGCTGTAAATGAGCAGTTCTTC.

This chain connects TRBV5-5 to TRBJ1-2; D call uncertain. Trimming removed 5 bases from V and 2 bases from J, with 16 bases in between. The CDR3 covers 15 residues. Per germline, CDR1 SGHKS and CDR2 YYEKEE (reference sequence). The CDR3 sequence: CASSPDTDGNYGYTF. CDR3 nucleotide sequence: TGTGCCAGCAGTCCTGACACAGATGGGAACTATGGCTACACCTTC.

The V gene is TRBV6-5, the J gene TRBJ2-5; 7 bases agree with TRBD2. CDR1 is MNHEY and CDR2 is SVGAGI in the germline V gene. Germline trimming cut 4 bases from V and 4 bases from J; bases unmatched to any gene: 3. The CDR3 runs to 13 residues. The CDR3 is CASSSRTRETQYF. DNA for the CDR3: TGTGCCAGCAGTTCTCGGACTAGAGAGACCCAGTACTTC.

This sequence joins TRBV5-1 and TRBJ2-3; the match to TRBD2 covers 10 bases. This CDR3 is built from 17 residues. Germline assignment: CDR1 SGHRS and CDR2 YFSETQ. Trimming removed 3 bases from V and 6 bases from J; junction bases left unmatched: 13. The CDR3 protein is CASSYTVSGGAADTQYF. CDR3 in DNA: TGCGCCAGCAGCTATACTGTCAGCGGGGGGGCTGCGGATACGCAGTATTTT.

This clone appeared a few times. The V gene is TRBV6-2 or TRBV6-3, the J gene TRBJ1-2; D is ambiguous. Germline V gene data show CDR1 as MNHEY and CDR2 as SVGEGT. The CDR3 has 15 residues. V was shortened by 5 bases and J by 8 bases, with 21 bases between the two germline ends. CDR3: CASSDPRGQWRGYTF. The DNA for the CDR3 is TGTGCCAGCAGTGACCCTCGAGGGCAATGGAGGGGCTACACCTTC.

This chain joins TRBV30 and TRBJ1-2; tentatively, D is TRBD1 (5 bases). The CDR3 covers 14 residues. Germline values: CDR1 GTSNPN, CDR2 SVGIG (reference sequence). V lost 3 bases, J lost 7 bases, and 18 bases lay in between. The CDR3 loop reads CAWSLLQGGGGYTF. As DNA, the CDR3 is TGTGCCTGGAGCCTACTCCAGGGCGGGGGTGGCTACACCTTC. Drawing the rest from reference TRBV30 and TRBJ1-2, the complete variable domain is SQTIHQWPATLVQPVGSPLSLECTVEGTSNPNLYWYRQAAGRGLQLLFYSVGIGQISSEVPQNLSASRPQDRQFILSSKKLLLSDSGFYLCAWSLLQGGGGYTFGSGTRLTVV.

This chain uses TRBV5-1 with TRBJ1-1, with 10 positions matching TRBD1. The junction had 6 bases not matched to a gene; V was cut back by 2 bases and J by 8 bases. This CDR3 spans 14 amino acids. CDR1 and CDR2 from the germline V gene are SGHRS and YFSETQ. CDR3 nucleotide sequence: TGCGCCAGCAGCTTTGACCGGGACAGGGGCGAAGCTTTCTTT. It yields the protein CASSFDRDRGEAFF.

The V call is TRBV7-2, the J call TRBJ2-1; D is ambiguous. The V gene lost 6 bases and the J gene lost 0 bases, with 12 bases spanning the gap. The germline CDR1 and CDR2 sequences are SGHTA and FQGNSA. The CDR3 loop spans 15 amino acids. CDR3 bases: TGTGCCAGCAGTTCCCTAATCCGCTCCTACAATGAGCAGTTCTTC. Its translation is CASSSLIRSYNEQFF.

The J gene is TRBJ2-5, the V gene TRBV14; tentatively, D is TRBD1 (6 bases). Trimming pared 3 bases from V and 0 bases from J, leaving 14 bases between. The CDR3 loop spans 16 amino acids. The germline gives CDR1 SGHDN, CDR2 FVKESK. The CDR3 DNA follows: TGTGCCAGCAGCCACGGGACAACCATGTACCAAGAGACCCAGTACTTC. Its translation: CASSHGTTMYQETQYF.

This chain links TRBV5-1 with TRBJ1-1, with 11 bases that match TRBD1. Germline V lookup: CDR1 SGHRS, CDR2 YFSETQ. J lost 9 bases, V lost 5 bases, and 9 bases had no gene match. This CDR3 has 14 amino acids. The CDR3 bases are TGCGCCAGCAGATCCGGGACAGGGGGGAGTAAAGCTTTCTTT. Its translation is CASRSGTGGSKAFF. Together with reference TRBV5-1 and TRBJ1-1, the CDR3 gives the full variable domain: KAGVTQTPRYLIKTRGQQVTLSCSPISGHRSVSWYQQTPGQGLQFLFEYFSETQRNKGNFPGRFSGRQFSNSRSEMNVSTLELGDSALYLCASRSGTGGSKAFFGQGTRLTVV.

The CDR3 region is CASSEGTGAEKLFF. The CDR3 region has the DNA TGTGCCAGCTCCGAGGGGACAGGGGCCGAAAAACTGTTTTTT. The gene calls are TRBV18 and TRBJ1-4, with 10 nucleotides matching TRBD1. The CDR3 extends over 14 amino acids. Germline V gives CDR1 KGHSH, CDR2 LQKENI. Trimming at V came to 6 bases and at J to 8 bases, leaving 6 bases not matched to a gene.

This chain joins TRBV5-1 and TRBJ1-1; 7 positions match TRBD1. J was trimmed by 7 bases and V by 2 bases; bases with no gene match: 17. CDR1 is SGHRS and CDR2 is YFSETQ in the germline V gene. This CDR3 region has 17 residues. DNA for the CDR3: TGCGCCAGCAGCTTCACACGGTCCGCAGGGGGGAATGATGAAGCTTTCTTT. Translated, it gives CASSFTRSAGGNDEAFF.

This chain joins TRBV18 and TRBJ2-5; D perhaps matches TRBD1 (5 bases). Trimming removed 4 bases from V and 2 bases from J, with 11 bases in between. CDR3 length: 14 residues. Germline V gene lookup returns CDR1 KGHSH and CDR2 LQKENI. CDR3 coding DNA: TGTGCCAGCTCACTCCTTGACAGTCAAGAGACCCAGTACTTC. The encoded protein is CASSLLDSQETQYF.